The sequence of this T cell receptor beta chain was determined in a study of T cells in localized non-small cell lung cancer. Findings of the study overall: The highest T cell clonality was in uninvolved adjacent lung, above tumor. Appearance in adjacent lung was seen for a median around 61 of the top 100 tumor clones.

Assay used: immunoSEQ multiplex PCR; TCRdb lists only in-frame clones, some missing. The sample holds tens of thousands of clones, 75% to 90% seen once. With regard to this clone: Its antigen is undetermined.

Trimming removed 0 bases from V and 4 bases from J, with 9 bases in between. The CDR3 covers 14 residues. CDR1 and CDR2 (germline): SEHNR, FQNEAQ (reference sequence). Sequences were derived from peripheral blood, sampled before any cancer treatment. The J gene is TRBJ1-1, the V gene TRBV7-9, with D maybe TRBD1 (5 bases). The sequence was collected from a woman aged 40 to 75 with stage I lung adenocarcinoma. The CDR3 nucleotides read TGTGCCAGCAGCTTAGCTGGGGGAAGCACTGAAGCTTTCTTT. Translating gives CASSLAGGSTEAFF.